These T cell receptor beta chains were read from a single sample in a study of blood T cell repertoires in COVID-19. Clones were sequenced by immunoSEQ multiplex PCR, and TCRdb holds only the in-frame ones, with some missing. In the table there are 95,000 to 110,000 clones, around 82% of which are singletons. The sample comprised peripheral blood. Source of these receptors: a human donor in a cohort sampled during active or convalescent COVID-19. Both conserved end residues are part of each CDR3.

v_gene,j_gene,CDR3aa
TRBV30,TRBJ1-6,CAWSGDSSYNSPLHF
TRBV27,TRBJ1-6,CASSSTPPAGFNSPLHF
TRBV5-4,TRBJ2-6,CASSLGLAGGSGANVLTF
TRBV24-1,TRBJ2-3,CATSYGTGVTDTQYF
TRBV11-3,TRBJ2-5,CASSPRTSGGETQYF
TRBV24-1,TRBJ2-3,CATSGKGDRGDTDTQYF
TRBV11-2,TRBJ1-1,CASSLDAGKGAEAFF
TRBV30,TRBJ2-3,CAWRRAGGDTQYF
TRBV28,TRBJ1-1,CASSSIGTNTEAFF
TRBV12-3/TRBV12-4,TRBJ1-5,CASKPGEYQPQHF
TRBV9,TRBJ1-1,CASSDFRGRTNTEAFF
TRBV7-9,TRBJ1-6,CAIQPGQGNSPLHF
TRBV12-5,TRBJ2-5,CASAGPRNQETQYF
TRBV6-5,TRBJ1-5,CASSRGVGNQPQHF
TRBV5-4,TRBJ2-5,CASSLASARGQGETQYF
TRBV6-1,TRBJ2-1,CASSEAGGSYNEQFF
TRBV9,TRBJ1-2,CASSFRTGGYGYTF
TRBV2,TRBJ1-6,CASSPEPGQRASPLHF
TRBV4-1,TRBJ2-1,CASSQGEGEQFF
TRBV28,TRBJ2-1,CASSSPRAGGLGEQFF
TRBV28,TRBJ2-2,CASTPGQGDTGELFF
TRBV7-2,TRBJ2-1,CASSLDTYSYNEQFF
TRBV6-1,TRBJ2-5,CASSDRGGETQYF
TRBV28,TRBJ2-7,CASSSSSYEQYF
TRBV30,TRBJ1-2,CAWRGQGAGGYTF
TRBV2,TRBJ2-5,CASSEEIAGIRETQYF
TRBV9,TRBJ1-4,CASSVGQGGEKLFF
TRBV12-3/TRBV12-4,TRBJ1-1,CASSPTQNTEAFF
TRBV3-1/TRBV3-2,TRBJ2-1,CASSQGRVSNEQFF
TRBV3-1/TRBV3-2,TRBJ1-5,CASSQWRDQPQHF
TRBV7-2,TRBJ2-1,CASCFGTATYNEQFF
TRBV28,TRBJ2-3,CASSGPGKADTQYF